This record covers a single T cell receptor beta chain. This receptor's antigen is unknown. No per-base quality is available; no much larger clone lies one base away. This entry belongs to a study of CD8 T cells in Susac syndrome (dated by TCRdb to between 2018 and 2021). Study-wide context: Repertoire sequencing was used to test whether CD8+ T cell activation and differentiation in Susac syndrome was antigen driven. The clonality of the CD8+ T cell repertoire was compared across about a dozen healthy donors, some 14 Susac syndrome patients and under 18 multiple sclerosis patients.

What the authors observed across the whole study: The number of individuals in the TCR sequencing and HLA analysis was recognized as being relatively small.

Peripheral blood CD8+ and CD4+ T cells from healthy donors, Susac syndrome patients and multiple sclerosis patients were profiled by high-throughput TCR beta sequencing. The multiple sclerosis controls were treatment-naive patients who had stable or active relapsing-remitting disease and met the revised McDonald criteria. Bulk CD8+ and CD4+ T cells were purified by magnetic negative isolation, whereas CD8+ TEMRA cells were enriched by FACS. Blood was collected in EDTA tubes and processed within 24 hours, with PBMCs isolated through density gradient centrifugation. PBMCs intended for TCR sequencing were cryopreserved in liquid nitrogen and were subsequently thawed in a 37 degrees C water bath. A purity of at least 90% was achieved for sorted or isolated CD4+, CD8+ and CD8+ TEMRA cells. V lost 0 bases and J lost 0 bases; the stretch between them is 12 bases long. CDR1 DFQATT and CDR2 SNEGSKA were looked up in the germline V gene (reference sequence). The CDR3 spans 15 residues, from the cysteine through the phenylalanine. Only CDR3 DNA is held: 45 bases, read in frame from base 1.

RNA was extracted with the RNeasy kit and about 0.5 to 1 ug was reverse transcribed using random hexamers. TCR beta CDR3 regions were amplified with the immunoSEQ multiplex PCR assay covering 54 Vbeta and 13 Jbeta segments. PCR amplification bias was corrected using a synthetic template baseline for primer optimization and computational correction. From the authors' description of their analysis: Reads were assigned to V, D and J genes according to IMGT and analyzed in immunoSEQ Analyzer, with only productive sequences retained. Clonality was calculated as one minus the Shannon entropy normalized by log2 of the number of productive unique sequences. For each patient and control, public and private clones were evaluated among the 100 most prevalent clones. A clone was defined as Susac-specific if it was absent from the healthy and MS cohorts, from 1052 published viral clones and from other ImmuneACCESS disease sequences. TCRdb reworked the public reads: Q25 trimming with fastp, MiXCR clone assembly, productive beta chains retained. Every CDR3 protein is listed once, alongside the most common genes and DNA of its rows. The V and J calls and clone size are TCRdb's, not the authors'. The sample table lists around 180,000 distinct CDR3 sequences, around 95% of them with a count of one. 0.15% to 0.2% of the sample lies in the top ten.

The source material was CD8+ T cells from PBMCs. This TCR came from a human donor with multiple sclerosis. The V gene is TRBV20-1 and the J gene is TRBJ2-7; no D gene is confidently identified. The sequence in DNA is TGCAGTGCTAGAGATCCCCTGGTTACCTCCTACGAGCAGTACTTC. Its translation reads: CSARDPLVTSYEQYF.